This TCR beta chain was sequenced in a study of chemoradiotherapy in HPV16-positive cancers. The V end lost 4 bases, the J end lost 8 bases, and 14 bases lay between the germline ends. Germline values: CDR1 SQVTM, CDR2 ANQGSEA. The CDR3 has 12 residues. Sequencing was performed with immunoSEQ multiplex PCR; in TCRdb, only in-frame clones are kept and a portion is missing. The sample consists of over 10,000 clones, 75% to 85% of them appearing once. Study-level results: HPV-specific T cells were functionally defined from only two HPV16-positive patients. Candidate HPV-specific clones and E7-related TCR motifs grew in tumor during treatment.

Remarks on this clone: Its antigen remains unidentified.

Sampling was conducted from a patient who underwent chemoradiotherapy. The chain has TRBV29-1 and TRBJ1-1, with a weak D call TRBD1 (5 bases). The receptor comes from a human donor with HPV-associated anogenital cancer. In DNA form, the CDR3 reads TGCAGCGTTGTACGGGGCTCCAGCGAAGCTTTCTTT. It yields the protein CSVVRGSSEAFF.